This T cell receptor (beta chain) derives from a study of T cells in Graves' hyperthyroidism and ophthalmopathy. Deletions cut 10 bases from V and 6 bases from J, with 13 bases between. Germline lookup yields CDR1 SNHLY and CDR2 FYNNEI. The length of the CDR3 is 12 residues. This clonotype appeared a few times. TCR beta CDR3 regions were amplified from RNA transcripts. A first-round RT-PCR of the TCR CDR3 used the HTBI primer set. A single record per CDR3 protein comes from TCRdb applying MiXCR to the multiplex PCR reads. Found here are 250,000 or so distinct CDR3 sequences, around 15% of them singletons; the top ten hold around 31%. Ahead of any ophthalmopathy symptoms, the blood sample was obtained at the first diagnosis of hyperthyroidism.

This clonotype was sampled from a woman aged 45-65 years with Graves' hyperthyroidism that later progressed to Graves' ophthalmopathy. J is TRBJ2-1 and V is TRBV2; a weak D match, TRBD2 (5 bases). The sample taken for sequencing was blood. CDR3 residues: CATTGSANEQFF. DNA of the CDR3: TGTGCCACCACGGGGAGCGCCAATGAGCAGTTCTTC.